Only one count was recorded for the clone carrying this T cell receptor beta chain. The method was immunoSEQ multiplex PCR; TCRdb's version includes in-frame clones alone and lacks a portion of them. The sample has 220,000 or so clones, approximately 86% seen once. This sample was included in a study of blood T cell repertoires in COVID-19. The CDR3 has 13 residues. The germline gives CDR1 LNHDA, CDR2 SQIVND (reference sequence). The V end lost 3 bases, the J end lost 8 bases, and 11 bases lay between the germline ends. This chain uses TRBV19 with TRBJ2-1; D perhaps matches TRBD2 (6 bases). Sequencing used peripheral blood. The sequence was collected from a woman aged 45 to 65 with COVID-19, enrolled during active disease. CDR3 residues: CASSIVLADEQFF. The CDR3 DNA reads TGTGCCAGTAGTATCGTGTTAGCGGATGAGCAGTTCTTC.